This is a list of T cell receptor beta chains from one sample in a study of cytomegalovirus exposure and HLA in healthy donors. Assay used: immunoSEQ multiplex PCR; TCRdb lists only in-frame clones, some missing. The table includes roughly 200,000 clones, around 70% detected once. Sequenced material: PBMCs. The source is a male donor in good health and CMV-seronegative. CDR3s include the opening cysteine and the closing phenylalanine or tryptophan. Each record gives: J gene, V gene, D gene, clone size, CDR3 DNA, CDR3 protein. D genes are given only for firm matches. The listing skips clone size in some rows; elsewhere it reads once, few, many or a size class.

>TRBJ1-1|TRBV19|TRBD1|few
TGTGCCAGTAGTTTTGGCGACAGGGGTATCACTGAAGCTTTCTTT
CASSFGDRGITEAFF
>TRBJ2-3|TRBV10-2|TRBD2|-
TGCGCCAGCATTCCACTAGCGGGGGGATTAGATACGCAGTATTTT
CASIPLAGGLDTQYF
>TRBJ1-5|TRBV23-1|-|-
TGCGCCAGCAGCCGTTATCAGGGAAAGTATAGCAATCAGCCCCAGCATTTT
CASSRYQGKYSNQPQHF
>TRBJ1-3|TRBV4-2|-|-
TGTGCCAGCAGCCAAGATTATGGACTCCGAGCAGGCACCATATATTTT
CASSQDYGLRAGTIYF
>TRBJ1-3|TRBV7-8|-|few
TGTGCCAGCAGCTTACCCAAGTCGGCTGGAAACACCATATATTTT
CASSLPKSAGNTIYF
>TRBJ2-5|TRBV28|TRBD2|-
TGTGCCAGCCTCCTAGCGGGAGGAATGGAGACCCAGTACTTC
CASLLAGGMETQYF
>TRBJ2-7|TRBV15|TRBD1|-
TGTGCCACCAGCAGAGTCGACAGGGGGACCTACGAGCAGTACTTC
CATSRVDRGTYEQYF
>TRBJ2-1|TRBV10-3|TRBD2|-
TGTGCCATCAGTGAGCACACTAGCGGGAGGAACAATGAGCAGTTCTTC
CAISEHTSGRNNEQFF
>TRBJ2-5|TRBV6-1|-|-
TGTGCCAGCAGTGAACGCAGCCAAGAGACCCAGTACTTC
CASSERSQETQYF
>TRBJ1-1|TRBV10-3|-|few
TGTGCCATCACCGAAGAGGTTAACACTGAAGCTTTCTTT
CAITEEVNTEAFF
>TRBJ1-4|TRBV30|-|once
TGTGCCTGGAGTGTAGGTTACTACTCAAGTGGTGGTGAAAAACTGTTTTTT
CAWSVGYYSSGGEKLFF
>TRBJ2-7|TRBV2|TRBD1|-
TGTGCCAGCAGTGGATCGACAGGGGATAGCTACGAGCAGTACTTC
CASSGSTGDSYEQYF
>TRBJ1-3|TRBV6-5|-|few
TGTGCCACCATTGACAGAAACTCTGGAAACACCATATATTTT
CATIDRNSGNTIYF
>TRBJ1-5|TRBV6-6|-|few
TGTGCCAGCTTCGGGGGCAATCAGCCCCAGCATTTT
CASFGGNQPQHF
>TRBJ1-5|TRBV28|TRBD1|-
TGTGCCAGCAGTGGACAGGATCAGCCCCAGCATTTT
CASSGQDQPQHF
>TRBJ2-5|TRBV18|TRBD1|few
TGTGCCAGCTCACCAATGGTTCTAGGGACAGGGGAGACCCAGTACTTC
CASSPMVLGTGETQYF
>TRBJ1-1|TRBV6-6|-|-
TGTGCCAGCAGTTACAGGGGGTACACTGAAGCTTTCTTT
CASSYRGYTEAFF
>TRBJ1-5|TRBV2|-|-
TGTGCCAGCAGAGTAGGGGGAGTAAGCAATCAGCCCCAGCATTTT
CASRVGGVSNQPQHF
>TRBJ1-1|TRBV29-1|-|-
TGCAGCGTTGATCCGACAGGAGAGACTGAAGCTTTCTTT
CSVDPTGETEAFF
>TRBJ1-1|TRBV29-1|TRBD1|-
TGCAGACCAGGAACCGGGACAGCCCAGCGTTCAGCTTTCTTT
CRPGTGTAQRSAFF
>TRBJ2-7|TRBV7-3|TRBD2|-
TGTGCCAGCAGCGTAACTAGCGGGAACTACGAGCAGTACTTC
CASSVTSGNYEQYF
>TRBJ1-1|TRBV9|TRBD1|-
TGTGCCAGCAGCCCCCGACAGGGAATGAACACTGAAGCTTTCTTT
CASSPRQGMNTEAFF
>TRBJ2-7|TRBV30|TRBD1|-
TGTGCCTGGAGAAAGAACAGGGGGGACGAGCAGTACTTC
CAWRKNRGDEQYF
>TRBJ1-5|TRBV30|TRBD1|-
TGTGCCTGGAGCCGCGGACAGGGAGCGACCCAGCCCCAGCATTTT
CAWSRGQGATQPQHF
>TRBJ1-6|TRBV28|-|-
TGTGCCAGCAGTTCCCTAGGGGACCGCCGTGGGGGGTCACCCCTCCACTTT
CASSSLGDRRGGSPLHF
>TRBJ2-1|TRBV6-5|-|-
TGTGCCAGCAGTTACCTGGGACACTCTACCTCTAATGAGCAGTTCTTC
CASSYLGHSTSNEQFF
>TRBJ2-3|TRBV29-1|-|-
TGCAGCGCCGGGACAACCACAGATACGCAGTATTTT
CSAGTTTDTQYF
>TRBJ1-1|TRBV6-5|-|-
TGTGCCAGCAGTTACCTCGGACAAGGAAACACTGAAGCTTTCTTT
CASSYLGQGNTEAFF
>TRBJ2-3|TRBV6-1|TRBD1|-
TGTGCCAGCAGTGAATCGACAGGGTTTAACACAGATACGCAGTATTTT
CASSESTGFNTDTQYF
>TRBJ2-3|TRBV9|-|-
TGTGCCAGCAGCTGGGGGGTTACTACAGATACGCAGTATTTT
CASSWGVTTDTQYF
>TRBJ2-4|TRBV5-4|TRBD1|-
TGTGCCAGCAGCAAAACGGGACAGGGGACTCTTTCCAAAAACATTCAGTACTTC
CASSKTGQGTLSKNIQYF
>TRBJ1-5|TRBV30|-|-
TGTGCCTGGTCCCGAGGGGGAAACAATCAGCCCCAGCATTTT
CAWSRGGNNQPQHF
>TRBJ2-7|TRBV19|TRBD2|-
TGTGCCAGTTCAGCGGGGGCCGCCTACGAGCAGTACTTC
CASSAGAAYEQYF